The 28 T cell receptor beta chains presented below share a single source sample, sequenced in a study of T-cell memory formation after mild COVID-19. One entry per CDR3 protein, called by TCRdb with MiXCR from the 5' RACE reads. The table lists 250,000 to 400,000 distinct CDR3 sequences, about 13% of them singletons. Input material: PBMCs or a T cell subset sorted from them (not recorded which). These receptors came from a man between 18 and 35 years old who had mild COVID-19 (a few samples of this study predate the infection). Cell type and time point are not known.

On this clonotype: One end of the junction fails to match germline, which may point to a read error. The chain is built from TRBV7-7 and TRBJ2-1; possibly TRBD1 or TRBD2 for D (5 bases each). Germline-derived CDR1 and CDR2 are SSHAT and FNYEAQ (reference sequence). This CDR3 is built from 16 residues. CDR3 nucleotide sequence: TGTGCTAGCAGCTTAGGGACCGCAGGCTCCTACAATGAGCAGTTATTC. Protein sequence: CASSLGTAGSYNEQLF. The full variable domain, rest sourced from reference TRBV7-7 and TRBJ2-1, is GAGVSQSPRYKVTKRGQDVTLRCDPISSHATLYWYQQALGQGPEFLTYFNYEAQPDKSGLPSDRFSAERPEGSISTLTIQRTEQRDSAMYRCASSLGTAGSYNEQLFGPGTRLTVL.

The chain employs TRBV24-1 and TRBJ1-2; the D gene is possibly TRBD1 (5 bases). Germline V CDR1 and CDR2: KGHDR, SFDVKD. The CDR3 spans 18 residues. V gave up 3 bases and J gave up 7 bases, with 26 bases separating them. In nucleotides, the CDR3 is TGTGCCACCAGTGATCAGCGTTGGAAGGACGGGGGGTTCAGTGGCTACACCTTC. This sequence encodes CATSDQRWKDGGFSGYTF.

The chain is built from TRBV6-5 and TRBJ2-5; 12 nucleotides match TRBD2. J was trimmed by 4 bases and V by 6 bases; bases with no gene match: 12. Germline-derived CDR1 and CDR2 are MNHEY and SVGAGI. CDR3 length equals 17 residues. Here the CDR3 reads CASRGRLAGDPGETQYF. The CDR3 coding sequence is TGTGCCAGCAGAGGTAGACTAGCGGGGGATCCAGGAGAGACCCAGTACTTC.

As concerns this clonotype: A read error is possible here, since a much larger clone lies one base away. The V call is TRBV9, the J call TRBJ1-5; D not resolved. The CDR3 is made up of 13 amino acids. Germline loops: CDR1 SGDLS, CDR2 YYNGEE. This chain's CDR3 is CDSSLSQDQPQHF. CDR3 in DNA: TGTGACAGCAGCCTCTCTCAGGATCAGCCCCAGCATTTT.

This clonotype has only a few counts. This chain connects TRBV7-9 to TRBJ2-7; D remains unclear. The germline gives CDR1 SEHNR, CDR2 FQNEAQ (reference sequence). Trimming cost V 1 base and J 5 bases, with 12 bases left between them. The CDR3 has 14 residues. In DNA, the CDR3 is TGTGCCAGCAGCTTAGTCGGTTCGGGCAACGAGCAGTACTTC. As protein: CASSLVGSGNEQYF.

The V and J genes are TRBV21-1 and TRBJ2-7; TRBD1, the table's D call, lacks a check against the DNA. TRBV21-1 is a listed pseudogene. The CDR3 length is 23 residues. CDR3 in amino acids: CASSATRGDREAGDSLTTYEQYF. The CDR3, as DNA: TGTGCCAGCAGCGCCACCCGAGGGGACAGGGAAGCTGGGGACTCCTTGACCACCTACGAGCAGTACTTC.

This clonotype was counted between two and nine times. The CDR3 sequence: CASSYGTVLYEQYV. CDR3 nucleotides: TGTGCCAGCAGTTACGGGACAGTTCTCTACGAGCAGTACGTC. This chain uses TRBV6-2 or TRBV6-3 with TRBJ2-7, with 7 bases identical to TRBD1. Trimming took 2 bases from V and 3 from J; bases not matched to a gene: 4. The CDR3 has 14 amino acids. Germline CDR1 MNHEY, CDR2 SVGEGT.

This clonotype was seen only a few times. This chain uses TRBV5-1 with TRBJ2-3; D assignment may be TRBD1 or TRBD2 (6 bases each). The CDR3 is 17 amino acids. Per germline, CDR1 SGHRS and CDR2 YFSETQ. Between the trimmed V and J ends, which lost 7 bases and 1 base, there was a span of 22 bases. The CDR3 nucleotides read TGCGCCAGCCACCCCAGTCCTATGGGGGGCCGCACAGATACGCAGTATTTT. It is translated as CASHPSPMGGRTDTQYF.

The chain combines TRBV18 with TRBJ2-1; no clear D. V dropped 2 bases and J dropped 3 bases, with 11 bases sitting between them. The CDR3 has 15 amino acids. CDR1 is KGHSH and CDR2 is LQKENI in the germline V gene. The CDR3 DNA follows: TGTGCCAGCTCACCAGTGGATAACTACTACAATGAGCAGTTCTTC. Its protein is CASSPVDNYYNEQFF.

This clonotype turned up a few times. V gene TRBV19 combines with J gene TRBJ1-5; possibly TRBD1 for D (6 bases). The CDR3 extends over 14 amino acids. CDR1 LNHDA and CDR2 SQIVND come from the germline V gene (reference sequence). V gave up 6 bases and J gave up 6 bases, with 15 bases separating them. The CDR3 sequence is CASRPPQGGQPQHF. The DNA for the CDR3 is TGTGCCAGTAGACCCCCACAGGGCGGTCAGCCCCAGCATTTT. Full variable domain (rest looked up from reference TRBV19 and TRBJ1-5): DGGITQSPKYLFRKEGQNVTLSCEQNLNHDAMYWYRQDPGQGLRLIYYSQIVNDFQKGDIAEGYSVSREKKESFPLTVTSAQKNPTAFYLCASRPPQGGQPQHFGDGTRLSIL.

This clonotype was counted once. The chain links TRBV20-1 to TRBJ2-3; D might be TRBD2 (5 bases). V lost 4 bases to trimming and J lost 3 bases, with 20 bases between them. CDR1 and CDR2 from the germline V gene are DFQATT and SNEGSKA (reference sequence). The CDR3 consists of 16 residues. CDR3 bases: TGCAGTGCTATTAACTTCTTACTAGTTGGGACAGATACGCAGTATTTT. Translated: CSAINFLLVGTDTQYF.

V and J are TRBV29-1 and TRBJ1-6; D uncertain. Germline loops: CDR1 SQVTM, CDR2 ANQGSEA. V lost 3 bases to trimming and J lost 6 bases, with 9 bases between them. This CDR3 is built from 13 residues. CDR3 in DNA: TGCAGCGTTGAGGAGACATCTAATTCACCCCTCCACTTT. It codes for CSVEETSNSPLHF.

The chain is built from TRBV7-2 and TRBJ2-3; D possibly matches TRBD1 or TRBD2 (5 bases each). Germline lookup yields CDR1 SGHTA and CDR2 FQGNSA. The CDR3 contains 14 residues. V lost 4 bases, J lost 8 bases, and 16 bases lay in between. This chain's CDR3 is CASSYGAVEGTQYF. CDR3 nucleotides: TGTGCCAGCAGCTACGGGGCAGTCGAGGGTACGCAGTATTTT.

This clonotype was observed many times. The chain has TRBV3-1 and TRBJ2-1, with TRBD1 as a possible D gene (6 bases). The CDR3 covers 15 residues. Germline-derived CDR1 and CDR2 are LGHDT and YNNKEL (reference sequence). Trimming stripped 4 bases from V and 4 bases from J, with 14 bases between. The CDR3 region is CASSPEQGIYNEQFF. CDR3 in DNA: TGTGCCAGCAGCCCGGAACAGGGAATTTACAATGAGCAGTTCTTC.

This chain joins TRBV27 and TRBJ2-1; TRBD2 aligns across 11 bases. The germline gives CDR1 MNHEY, CDR2 SMNVEV (reference sequence). The CDR3 has 15 amino acids. Germline trimming cut 6 bases from V and 3 bases from J; bases unmatched to any gene: 4. The CDR3 DNA reads TGTGCCAGCAGATTTACTAGCGGGGGCTACAATGAGCAGTTCTTC. Protein: CASRFTSGGYNEQFF.

The chain couples TRBV25-1 to TRBJ1-2; the D gene is possibly TRBD1 (6 bases). There are 13 residues in the CDR3. The V and J ends lost 4 bases and 4 bases respectively, with 10 bases between them. Germline CDR1 and CDR2: MGHDK and SYGVNS. In nucleotides, the CDR3 is TGTGCCAGCAGTGCGGGGGCGTCCTATGGCTACACCTTC. Its protein product is CASSAGASYGYTF.

Only a few counts were recorded for this clonotype. V usage is TRBV3-1 and J usage is TRBJ2-1; TRBD1 might be the D (5 bases). From germline, CDR1 is LGHDT and CDR2 YNNKEL (reference sequence). V lost 5 bases to trimming and J lost 8 bases, with 19 bases between them. The CDR3 sequence is 15 residues long. The CDR3: CASSSRQSGVDEQFF. CDR3 nucleotide sequence: TGTGCCAGCAGCAGCCGACAGTCAGGTGTTGATGAGCAGTTCTTC.

This clonotype occurred a few times. The gene calls are TRBV5-1 and TRBJ2-5; D is ambiguous. Trimming left V 4 bases short and J 5 bases short, with 21 bases between. The CDR3 totals 16 residues. Germline V gene lookup returns CDR1 SGHRS and CDR2 YFSETQ. Here the CDR3 DNA reads TGCGCCAGCAGCACCACCGGGCAGCCGGCCGAGGAGACCCAGTACTTC. This encodes CASSTTGQPAEETQYF.

The rearrangement uses TRBV11-2 and TRBJ2-1; 10 bases fit TRBD2. The V gene's germline CDR1 is SGHAT and CDR2 FQNNGV. Trimming at V came to 5 bases and at J to 2 bases, leaving 3 bases not matched to a gene. The CDR3 covers 15 residues. CDR3 residues: CASSAAGGAYNEQFF. The DNA of the CDR3 is TGTGCCAGCAGCGCAGCGGGGGGGGCCTACAATGAGCAGTTCTTC.

This clonotype was seen more than once but under ten times. The chain joins TRBV4-3 to TRBJ1-3; unclear D gene. Germline V gives CDR1 LGHNA, CDR2 YSLEER. Trimming pared 0 bases from V and 2 bases from J, leaving 5 bases between. The CDR3 runs 14 residues. The CDR3 is CASSQDLPGNTIYF. The CDR3 DNA follows: TGCGCCAGCAGCCAAGACCTTCCTGGAAACACCATATATTTT.

This chain connects TRBV4-3 to TRBJ2-7; weak D call: TRBD2 (5 bases). This CDR3 contains 15 residues. V was trimmed by 1 base and J by 1 base, leaving 11 bases between them. Germline V gene lookup returns CDR1 LGHNA and CDR2 YSLEER. The CDR3 DNA reads as TGCGCCAGCAGCCAAGCGAGGGTAGGATCCTACGAGCAGTACTTC. This encodes CASSQARVGSYEQYF.

This clonotype was detected only a few times. The rearrangement links TRBV28 to TRBJ2-1; 7 nucleotides align to TRBD2. The CDR3 has 12 residues. The germline CDR1 and CDR2 sequences are MDHEN and SYDVKM. Trimming at V came to 10 bases and at J to 6 bases, leaving 6 bases not matched to a gene. The DNA for the CDR3 is TGTGCCACGATAGCGGGTGGCAATGAGCAGTTCTTC. Its protein product is CATIAGGNEQFF.

The table lists this clonotype with a few counts. V is TRBV6-5 and J is TRBJ1-4; TRBD1 aligns across 7 bases. The V gene end was trimmed by 5 bases and the J gene end by 8 bases; junction bases not matched to a gene: 8. The germline CDR1 and CDR2 sequences are MNHEY and SVGAGI. CDR3 size: 14 residues. The CDR3 DNA follows: TGTGCCAGCAGTCACAGGGGAGGACGAGAAAAACTGTTTTTT. Residues: CASSHRGGREKLFF.

The chain combines TRBV7-8 with TRBJ1-2; D uncertain. V lost 1 base and J lost 0, with 9 bases in between. Germline V gene sequence: CDR1 SGHVS, CDR2 FQNEAQ. This CDR3 contains 15 residues. The CDR3 nucleotides are TGTGCCAGCAGCTTAGAGGTCAGAGCTAACTATGGCTACACCTTC. Its protein product is CASSLEVRANYGYTF.

This clonotype turned up a few times. The rearrangement joins TRBV5-1 to TRBJ2-3; D is tentatively TRBD1 or TRBD2 (5 bases each). Looked up from germline, CDR1 is SGHRS and CDR2 is YFSETQ. Trimming removed 7 bases from V and 3 bases from J, with 9 bases in between. This CDR3 is built from 12 residues. In DNA form, the CDR3 reads TGCGCCAGCGCGAGGGGAACAGATACGCAGTATTTT. Encoded protein: CASARGTDTQYF.

This clonotype showed up just a few times. The V and J genes are TRBV20-1 and TRBJ1-1, with 7 bases that match TRBD1. J lost 7 bases, V lost 6 bases, and 2 bases had no gene match. This CDR3 contains 10 residues. Looked up from germline, CDR1 is DFQATT and CDR2 is SNEGSKA (reference sequence). The CDR3 here is CSARDSEAFF. CDR3 bases: TGCAGTGCACGGGACAGTGAAGCTTTCTTT.

This clonotype was picked up many times. The chain joins TRBV7-9 to TRBJ1-6; D is unclear. This CDR3 is built from 13 residues. Per germline, CDR1 SEHNR and CDR2 FQNEAQ (reference sequence). The V and J ends lost 3 bases and 8 bases respectively, with 8 bases between them. The CDR3 is CASSFGGDSPLHF. The CDR3 DNA is TGTGCCAGCAGCTTCGGTGGCGATTCACCCCTCCACTTT.

A few counts support this clonotype. The chain carries TRBV6-5 and TRBJ2-2, with a weak D call TRBD2 (6 bases). Per germline, CDR1 MNHEY and CDR2 SVGAGI. This CDR3 is built from 20 residues. The V and J ends lost 0 bases and 5 bases respectively, with 25 bases between them. The CDR3 is CASSYSTSQEGRRGTGELFF. The CDR3 bases are TGTGCCAGCAGTTACTCCACGTCGCAGGAGGGCAGAAGAGGGACCGGGGAGCTGTTTTTT.